This T cell receptor beta chain is from a study of shared clonotypes between healthy human individuals. Study-wide findings and caveats: Genetic and exposure-history diversity was limited by the few donors. Among non-shared clonotypes, generation probabilities were lower than among those shared by all four donors.

Remarks on this clone: What it binds is unknown.

Subsets obtained from CD4+ cells comprised CD45RA+ naive and CD45RA-negative memory cells. CDR1 is SGHDT, CDR2 YYEEEE, per germline. CDR3 length equals 14 residues. Trimming stripped 4 bases from V and 4 bases from J, with 14 bases between. Template for every sorted-subset replicate PCR totaled 150 to 250 ng DNA, approximately 30,000 T cell genomes. Only in-frame clones appear in the TCRdb table, and some are missing; sequencing was by immunoSEQ multiplex PCR. Among some 550,000 clones listed, around 97% were seen once. The TCR sequence derives from a woman aged 25-40 years in good health. The chain couples TRBV5-6 to TRBJ1-2; D perhaps matches TRBD1 (5 bases). Sequencing input: naive CD4+ T cells sorted from blood. The subset: CD45RA+ positively selected. This CDR3 reads CASSTGGTFYGYTF. In nucleotides, the CDR3 is TGTGCCAGCAGCACAGGCGGTACGTTCTATGGCTACACCTTC.